The present entry profiles one T cell receptor (beta chain) with its context. Its antigen is undetermined. Different DNA sequences within this sample yield the same CDR3. The V gene's germline CDR1 is SGHKS and CDR2 YYEKEE (reference sequence). J gave up 5 bases and V 4 bases, and 12 bases lay outside the gene matches. The CDR3 consists of 16 residues. This specimen belongs to a study of T cells and Merkel cell carcinoma outcomes. Produced via immunoSEQ multiplex PCR; TCRdb's table is partial and in-frame only. The repertoire has around 3,000 clones, approximately 79% of them found once; the top ten carry 16%. Study-level points and caveats: Merkel cell carcinoma outcomes were reportedly predicted by repertoire and T-cell density.

This TCR was sampled from a human donor with Merkel cell carcinoma. This chain links TRBV5-5 with TRBJ1-1, with 9 bases that match TRBD1. The sample taken for sequencing was tumor tissue from Merkel cell carcinoma. The CDR3 DNA reads TGTGCCAGCAGCGCAGGGGCGACAGGGGGGTTTACTGAAGCTTTCTTT. It translates to CASSAGATGGFTEAFF.